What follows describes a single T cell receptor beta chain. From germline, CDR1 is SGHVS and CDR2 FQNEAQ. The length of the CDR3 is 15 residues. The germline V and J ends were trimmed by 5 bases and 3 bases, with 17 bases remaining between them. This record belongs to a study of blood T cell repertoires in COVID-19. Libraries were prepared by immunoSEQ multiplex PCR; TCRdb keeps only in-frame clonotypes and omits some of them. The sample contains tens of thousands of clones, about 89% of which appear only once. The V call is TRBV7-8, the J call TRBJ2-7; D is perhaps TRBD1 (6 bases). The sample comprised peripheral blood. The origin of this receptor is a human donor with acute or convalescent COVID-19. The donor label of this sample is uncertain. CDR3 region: CASSEQLGADYEQYF. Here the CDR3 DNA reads TGTGCCAGCAGCGAACAGTTGGGGGCTGACTACGAGCAGTACTTC.